Given below is one TCR beta chain in context. No antigen is known for it. Individuals selected for sequencing had exhibited CD8+CD57+ cell expansion on flow cytometry. Acquired aplastic anemia of severe grade affected all patients. Therapy had not been given to patients before blood sampling. The data were obtained in a study of CD8+CD57+ T cells in acquired aplastic anemia. CDR3 and TCR beta VDJ profiling relied on a genomic DNA template. MiXCR was run by TCRdb on the reads, yielding one entry per CDR3 protein. The sample has over 150,000 distinct CDR3 sequences; around 60% are singletons. This CDR3 region has 14 residues. Trimming at V came to 5 bases and at J to 5 bases, leaving 9 bases not matched to a gene. Germline V gene sequence: CDR1 SEHNR, CDR2 FQNEAQ (reference sequence). Study-wide findings and caveats: Patients and controls were not found to differ significantly in CD8+ Simpson's diversity. Patients and controls shared 25 to 30 CD8+ CDR3 sequences, highly expressed in patients.

The chain has TRBV7-9 and TRBJ2-7; 7 nucleotides agree with TRBD1. Sequenced input: sorted CD4+, CD8+, or CD8+CD57+ T cells (not recorded which) from PBMCs. This receptor was taken from a human donor with aplastic anemia. CDR3 region: CASSLLGQNDEQYF. The CDR3, as DNA: TGTGCCAGCAGCCTTCTGGGACAGAACGACGAGCAGTACTTC. The variable domain in full, with the rest retrieved from reference TRBV7-9 and TRBJ2-7, is DTGVSQNPRHKITKRGQNVTFRCDPISEHNRLYWYRQTLGQGPEFLTYFQNEAQLEKSRLLSDRFSAERPKGSFSTLEIQRTEQGDSAMYLCASSLLGQNDEQYFGPGTRLTVT.